These 7 T cell receptor beta chains came from one sample sequenced in a study of T cells after posttransplantation cyclophosphamide. The protocol was immunoSEQ multiplex PCR, while the TCRdb copy is restricted to in-frame clones and leaves out a portion. The sample includes 8,000 to 10,000 clones, 89% seen only once; the top ten take 4.2%. Methotrexate plus calcineurin inhibitor accompanied controls' myeloablative marrow transplants; sampling was 1 year later. Specimen: PBMCs, collected about 430 days after allogeneic stem cell transplant with calcineurin inhibitor and methotrexate. The source of these receptors is a male patient in his forties or fifties who received an allogeneic stem cell transplant from an unrelated donor, was CMV-positive, and had chronic GVHD only. Some of the T cells may derive from the graft donor.

CDR3 DNA: TGCAGCGTTGGAGTACCGGGACAGGGAATGAACACTGAAGCTTTCTTT. Amino acids: CSVGVPGQGMNTEAFF. V usage is TRBV29-1 and J usage is TRBJ1-1; 9 nucleotides line up with TRBD1. Germline V gene sequence: CDR1 SQVTM, CDR2 ANQGSEA. This CDR3 comprises 16 residues. V gave up 4 bases and J gave up 0 bases; unmatched junction bases: 9.

J is TRBJ1-5 and V is TRBV7-9, with D unclear. The CDR3 has 14 amino acids. Germline values: CDR1 SEHNR, CDR2 FQNEAQ (reference sequence). The V gene lost 5 bases and the J gene lost 2 bases, with 10 bases spanning the gap. The CDR3 nucleotides read TGTGCCAGCAGCCTTGGCGGGGGCAATCAGCCCCAGCATTTT. Its protein is CASSLGGGNQPQHF.

The chain joins TRBV11-2 to TRBJ2-7; TRBD1 matches 7 bases. CDR3 length equals 13 residues. V shed 6 bases, J shed 3 bases, and the junction held 5 bases outside the gene matches. From germline, CDR1 is SGHAT and CDR2 FQNNGV. The CDR3 sequence: CASSSRDSYEQYF. Here the CDR3 DNA reads TGTGCCAGCAGTTCCCGGGACAGCTACGAGCAGTACTTC.

This chain connects TRBV6-5 to TRBJ2-1; maybe TRBD1 (6 bases). The V and J ends lost 5 bases and 4 bases respectively, with 15 bases between them. The CDR3 covers 15 residues. CDR1 and CDR2 from the germline V gene are MNHEY and SVGAGI. CDR3 in amino acids: CASSKNAGQYNEQFF. The CDR3 bases are TGTGCCAGCAGTAAGAACGCCGGACAGTACAATGAGCAGTTCTTC.

This chain uses TRBV6-1 with TRBJ2-1; TRBD1 might be the D (5 bases). V was cut by 3 bases and J by 3 bases, with 12 bases left in between. The CDR3 consists of 15 residues. Germline CDR1 and CDR2: MNHNS and SASEGT. CDR3 in DNA: TGTGCCAGCAGTGAGGTCAAGGGGCTCTACAATGAGCAGTTCTTC. This translates into CASSEVKGLYNEQFF.

V usage is TRBV6-1 and J usage is TRBJ2-3; TRBD2 matches at 9 bases. CDR1 and CDR2 from the germline V gene are MNHNS and SASEGT. Trimming at V came to 0 bases and at J to 4 bases, leaving 8 bases not matched to a gene. This CDR3 is built from 17 residues. This CDR3 reads CASSEAHLAGRADTQYF. DNA of the CDR3: TGTGCCAGCAGTGAAGCGCATCTAGCGGGGAGGGCAGATACGCAGTATTTT.

V usage is TRBV9 and J usage is TRBJ2-4; 10 nucleotides match TRBD1. Trimming cost V 3 bases and J 8 bases; bases outside gene matches: 8. This CDR3 contains 15 residues. The germline V gene has CDR1 SGDLS and CDR2 YYNGEE. The CDR3 DNA follows: TGTGCCAGCAGCGCCGGGACAGGGGTGACGGACATTCAGTACTTC. Translating gives CASSAGTGVTDIQYF.